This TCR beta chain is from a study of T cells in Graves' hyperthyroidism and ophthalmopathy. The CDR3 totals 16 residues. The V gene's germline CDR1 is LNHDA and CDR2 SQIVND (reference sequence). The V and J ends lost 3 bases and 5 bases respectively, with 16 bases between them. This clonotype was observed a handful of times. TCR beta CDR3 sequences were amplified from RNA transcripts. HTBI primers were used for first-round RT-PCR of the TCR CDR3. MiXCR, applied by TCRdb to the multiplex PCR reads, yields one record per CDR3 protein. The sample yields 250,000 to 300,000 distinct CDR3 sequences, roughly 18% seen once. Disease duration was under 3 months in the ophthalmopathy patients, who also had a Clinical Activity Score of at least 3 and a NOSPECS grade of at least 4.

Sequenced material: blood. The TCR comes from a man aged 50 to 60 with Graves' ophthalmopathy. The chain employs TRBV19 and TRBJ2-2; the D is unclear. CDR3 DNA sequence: TGTGCCAGTAGTATGGATTTCAGGCGAACTACCGGGGAGCTGTTTTTT. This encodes CASSMDFRRTTGELFF.